The 22 T cell receptor beta chains below were found in one sample sequenced in a study of blood T cell repertoires in COVID-19. TCRdb keeps only in-frame clones here, not all; method: immunoSEQ multiplex PCR. The sample includes approximately 76,000 clones, roughly 84% seen only once; the top ten take roughly 6%. The sequenced material came from peripheral blood. Every receptor here comes from a woman aged 55-75 years with acute or convalescent COVID-19.

The gene calls are TRBV19 and TRBJ1-1; unclear D gene. The germline CDR1 and CDR2 sequences are LNHDA and SQIVND (reference sequence). The CDR3 spans 15 residues. The V end lost 6 bases, the J end lost 0 bases, and 14 bases lay between the germline ends. The CDR3, as DNA: TGTGCCAGTAGCCTCGCCGCACAGATGAACACTGAAGCTTTCTTT. This sequence encodes CASSLAAQMNTEAFF.

The genes are TRBV11-1 and TRBJ2-2, with 10 bases identical to TRBD1. CDR3 length: 15 residues. Germline V gene lookup returns CDR1 SGHAT and CDR2 FQDESV (reference sequence). V was clipped by 4 bases and J by 5 bases; unmatched bases: 4. The CDR3 loop is CASSSGTGVTGELFF. The CDR3 nucleotides read TGTGCCAGCAGCTCCGGGACAGGGGTTACCGGGGAGCTGTTTTTT.

The chain recombines TRBV7-9 with TRBJ1-2, with TRBD1 identical over 7 bases. The CDR3 covers 12 residues. Germline CDR1 reads SEHNR; CDR2 reads FQNEAQ (reference sequence). Trimming took 5 bases from V and 7 from J; bases not matched to a gene: 4. The CDR3, as DNA: TGTGCCAGCAGCCGACAGGGAGGTGGCTACACCTTC. Protein: CASSRQGGGYTF.

The CDR3 sequence: CASSGRAYRGLTSPLHF. The CDR3 nucleotides are TGTGCCAGCAGCGGGAGGGCCTACAGGGGGCTAACTTCACCCCTCCACTTT. V usage is TRBV27 and J usage is TRBJ1-6, with 9 bases fitting TRBD1. Germline V gives CDR1 MNHEY, CDR2 SMNVEV (reference sequence). The CDR3 contains 17 residues. The V gene end was trimmed by 6 bases and the J gene end by 9 bases; junction bases not matched to a gene: 15.

The chain employs TRBV7-9 and TRBJ1-3; D gene unclear. The CDR3 covers 13 residues. CDR1 and CDR2 from the germline V gene are SEHNR and FQNEAQ (reference sequence). V lost 3 bases and J lost 0, with 3 bases in between. The CDR3 bases are TGTGCCAGCAGCTTCAACTCTGGAAACACCATATATTTT. Encoded protein: CASSFNSGNTIYF.

The chain is built from TRBV27 and TRBJ2-7; 8 bases fit TRBD1. This CDR3 has 14 residues. V trimming: 4 bases; J trimming: 5 bases; junction bases outside the gene matches: 7. Looked up from germline, CDR1 is MNHEY and CDR2 is SMNVEV (reference sequence). CDR3 region: CASSSVRGLNEQYF. In DNA form, the CDR3 reads TGTGCCAGCAGTTCGGTCAGGGGGCTTAACGAGCAGTACTTC.

The rearrangement uses TRBV5-6 and TRBJ1-5; 8 nucleotides line up with TRBD1. Germline CDR1 and CDR2: SGHDT and YYEEEE. This CDR3 comprises 16 residues. V trimming: 4 bases; J trimming: 2 bases; junction bases outside the gene matches: 8. The CDR3 DNA sequence: TGTGCCAGCAGCCGACTTGACAGGGGAGGCAATCAGCCCCAGCATTTT. It encodes CASSRLDRGGNQPQHF. The full variable domain, in which reference TRBV5-6 and TRBJ1-5 provide the parts outside the CDR3, is DAGVTQSPTHLIKTRGQQVTLRCSPKSGHDTVSWYQQALGQGPQFIFQYYEEEERQRGNFPDRFSGHQFPNYSSELNVNALLLGDSALYLCASSRLDRGGNQPQHFGDGTRLSIL.

V gene TRBV5-6 combines with J gene TRBJ2-4, with 7 bases identical to TRBD1. V shed 3 bases, J shed 9 bases, and the junction held 9 bases outside the gene matches. The CDR3 spans 14 residues. CDR1 and CDR2 from the germline V gene are SGHDT and YYEEEE. CDR3 loop: CASSSLDRQGIQYF. CDR3 nucleotide sequence: TGTGCCAGCAGCTCTCTGGACAGGCAGGGCATTCAGTACTTC.

The chain joins TRBV6-1 to TRBJ1-2, with 8 bases identical to TRBD1. This CDR3 comprises 19 residues. Unmatched junction bases numbered 20, after V lost 4 bases and J lost 4 bases. Germline-derived CDR1 and CDR2 are MNHNS and SASEGT. The DNA of the CDR3 is TGTGCCAGCAGTGGGTTATACCCTGGGGAGGAAACAGGGGGCTATGGCTACACCTTC. Its translation: CASSGLYPGEETGGYGYTF.

The chain joins TRBV27 to TRBJ1-5; the match to TRBD1 covers 7 bases. Trimming cost V 2 bases and J 3 bases; bases outside gene matches: 10. The CDR3 length is 17 residues. Germline loops: CDR1 MNHEY, CDR2 SMNVEV (reference sequence). This chain's CDR3 is CASSLSAGGTYNQPQHF. The CDR3, as DNA: TGTGCCAGCAGTTTAAGTGCAGGGGGAACTTACAATCAGCCCCAGCATTTT.

The genes are TRBV21-1 and TRBJ1-5. TRBV21-1 is termed a pseudogene. The CDR3 is 15 amino acids. CDR3 amino acids: CASSKEAGFNQPQHF. CDR3 DNA: TGTGCCAGCAGCAAAGAAGCGGGCTTCAATCAGCCCCAGCATTTT.

The CDR3 nucleotides are TGTGCCATCAGGGGGACAGGGGACTTAGGAGGCTACACCTTC. The encoded protein is CAIRGTGDLGGYTF. The rearrangement uses TRBV6-5 and TRBJ1-2; 10 nucleotides match TRBD1. The CDR3 consists of 14 residues. Germline CDR1 is MNHEY and CDR2 is SVGAGI. The J segment lost 8 bases and the V segment lost 10 bases, leaving 13 bases of the junction unmatched.

This clone has more than one count but fewer than ten. The chain links TRBV6-5 to TRBJ1-4, with 7 bases identical to TRBD1. Germline trimming cut 6 bases from V and 3 bases from J; bases unmatched to any gene: 7. Germline CDR1 reads MNHEY; CDR2 reads SVGAGI. This CDR3 region has 15 residues. CDR3 loop: CASSKDRVSNEKLFF. The CDR3 DNA reads TGTGCCAGCAGCAAAGACAGGGTATCTAATGAAAAACTGTTTTTT.

The chain is built from TRBV25-1 and TRBJ2-1, with TRBD1 matching over 9 bases. Looked up from germline, CDR1 is MGHDK and CDR2 is SYGVNS. The V and J ends lost 4 bases and 6 bases, in that order; junction bases with no gene match: 10. This CDR3 has 16 residues. The CDR3 loop is CASSGIGTGNRNEQFF. CDR3 sequence (DNA): TGTGCCAGCAGTGGGATCGGGACAGGGAATCGCAATGAGCAGTTCTTC.

V and J are TRBV5-1 and TRBJ1-1; TRBD1 matches at 10 bases. CDR1 is SGHRS and CDR2 is YFSETQ in the germline V gene. V lost 5 bases to trimming and J lost 6 bases; unmatched junction nucleotides: 7. This CDR3 spans 14 amino acids. The CDR3 coding sequence is TGCGCCAGCAGTCCCGGGACAGGGGCCCCTGAAGCTTTCTTT. Translation gives CASSPGTGAPEAFF.

J is TRBJ2-1 and V is TRBV4-1, with 9 nucleotides matching TRBD1. The germline CDR1 and CDR2 sequences are MGHRA and YSYEKL. The CDR3 has 17 amino acids. The ends lost 4 bases at V and 8 bases at J; junction bases unmatched: 15. CDR3 DNA: TGCGCCAGCAGCCTCGATAGCCCGGGACAGGGCCGGGATGAGCAGTTCTTC. As protein: CASSLDSPGQGRDEQFF.

The chain is built from TRBV11-2 and TRBJ2-5; TRBD2 aligns across 9 bases. Germline V gene sequence: CDR1 SGHAT, CDR2 FQNNGV. This CDR3 comprises 14 residues. V lost 5 bases to trimming and J lost 4 bases; unmatched junction nucleotides: 5. This CDR3 is CASSGRGGPETQYF. CDR3 nucleotides: TGTGCCAGCAGCGGGCGGGGGGGCCCAGAGACCCAGTACTTC.

The chain couples TRBV2 to TRBJ1-2, with 7 bases identical to TRBD1. Germline CDR1 and CDR2: SNHLY and FYNNEI. There are 13 residues in the CDR3. Trimming at V came to 2 bases and at J to 8 bases, leaving 5 bases not matched to a gene. CDR3 coding DNA: TGTGCCAGCAGTGAACAGACAGGGAGCGGCTACACCTTC. Protein sequence: CASSEQTGSGYTF. Full variable domain (missing parts from reference TRBV2 and TRBJ1-2): EPEVTQTPSHQVTQMGQEVILRCVPISNHLYFYWYRQILGQKVEFLVSFYNNEISEKSEIFDDQFSVERPDGSNFTLKIRSTKLEDSAMYFCASSEQTGSGYTFGSGTRLTVV.

J is TRBJ1-2 and V is TRBV10-3, with 7 nucleotides matching TRBD1. Unmatched junction bases numbered 10, after V lost 8 bases and J lost 4 bases. Germline V gene sequence: CDR1 ENHRY, CDR2 SYGVKD. This CDR3 has 14 amino acids. The CDR3 bases are TGTGCCATCGCCGAGGGGGCTCCCTCCTATGGCTACACCTTC. Its translation: CAIAEGAPSYGYTF.

A few counts support this clone. The rearrangement uses TRBV19 and TRBJ1-6; 12 nucleotides align to TRBD1. The CDR3 covers 16 residues. Trimming removed 7 bases from V and 3 bases from J; junction bases left unmatched: 4. Germline V gene data show CDR1 as LNHDA and CDR2 as SQIVND (reference sequence). CDR3 region: CASKGDRGLYNSPLHF. The DNA for the CDR3 is TGTGCCAGTAAGGGGGACAGGGGGCTCTATAATTCACCCCTCCACTTT.

This chain connects TRBV27 to TRBJ1-1; D remains ambiguous. CDR1 and CDR2 from the germline V gene are MNHEY and SMNVEV (reference sequence). V lost 2 bases, J lost 1 base, and 8 bases lay in between. The CDR3 is made up of 14 amino acids. The CDR3 nucleotides are TGTGCCAGCAGTTTAGACACCGGGAACACTGAAGCTTTCTTT. This gives the protein CASSLDTGNTEAFF.

This sequence joins TRBV11-3 and TRBJ2-2, with 14 bases that match TRBD2. J gave up 0 bases and V 5 bases, and 2 bases lay outside the gene matches. CDR1 SGHNT and CDR2 YENEEA come from the germline V gene. This CDR3 contains 17 residues. The DNA for the CDR3 is TGTGCCAGCAGCGCGACTAGCGGGGGGGCGAACACCGGGGAGCTGTTTTTT. This codes for CASSATSGGANTGELFF.